A selection of T cell receptor beta chains follows, all from one sample in a study of blood T cell repertoires in COVID-19. The protocol was immunoSEQ multiplex PCR, while the TCRdb copy is restricted to in-frame clones and leaves out a portion. The sample has under 250,000 clones; roughly 87% are singletons. Sequencing was done on a sample of peripheral blood. The receptor set was obtained from a man aged 18 to 29 with active or convalescent COVID-19. The CDR3 runs from the conserved cysteine through the conserved F or W. D genes are given only for firm matches. Some rows have no size entry. The others give once, few or many, or a class for an expanded clone.

TRBD1	few	TRBV7-8	TRBJ1-1	CASSWDRATEAFF	TGTGCCAGCAGCTGGGACAGGGCCACTGAAGCTTTCTTT
-	-	TRBV9	TRBJ1-4	CASSVDGKDEKLFF	TGTGCCAGCAGCGTAGACGGGAAAGATGAAAAACTGTTTTTT
TRBD1	many	TRBV25-1	TRBJ2-2	CASRTGETGELFF	TGTGCCAGTAGGACAGGTGAAACCGGGGAGCTGTTTTTT
TRBD2	-	TRBV5-4	TRBJ2-3	CASSPGLAAGTDTQYF	TGTGCCAGCAGCCCGGGACTAGCGGCAGGGACAGATACGCAGTATTTT
-	-	TRBV4-3	TRBJ2-5	CASSQEFSGETQYF	TGCGCCAGCAGCCAGGAGTTCAGCGGGGAGACCCAGTACTTC
-	-	TRBV5-1	TRBJ1-4	CASTTGNEEKLFF	TGCGCCAGCACAACAGGGAATGAAGAAAAACTGTTTTTT
TRBD1	-	TRBV9	TRBJ1-6	CASSPGQYNSPLHF	TGTGCCAGCAGCCCGGGACAGTATAATTCACCCCTCCACTTT
TRBD1	-	TRBV19	TRBJ1-1	CASSVSYRGQGTEAFF	TGTGCCAGTAGTGTCAGCTACAGGGGGCAAGGCACTGAAGCTTTCTTT
-	-	TRBV18	TRBJ2-3	CASSPLSGTNTDTQYF	TGTGCCAGCTCACCCCTCTCGGGAACCAACACAGATACGCAGTATTTT
-	-	TRBV7-3	TRBJ1-1	CASSLTPGGTEAFF	TGTGCCAGCAGCTTAACACCGGGGGGCACTGAAGCTTTCTTT
TRBD2	-	TRBV6-1	TRBJ2-1	CASSEGTRHLNEQFF	TGTGCCAGCAGTGAAGGGACTAGGCACCTGAATGAGCAGTTCTTC
TRBD1	-	TRBV6-2/TRBV6-3	TRBJ1-2	CASSPGQGLPYGYTF	TGTGCCAGCAGCCCCGGACAGGGCCTTCCCTATGGCTACACCTTC
-	-	TRBV27	TRBJ2-7	CASSFFQGRREQYF	TGTGCCAGCAGTTTTTTCCAGGGGCGCAGGGAGCAGTACTTC
-	-	TRBV15	TRBJ1-1	CATSRVKGMNTEAFF	TGTGCCACCAGCAGAGTTAAGGGGATGAACACTGAAGCTTTCTTT
-	-	TRBV18	TRBJ1-4	CASSPPGGRGEKLFF	TGTGCCAGCTCACCACCGGGAGGGAGAGGTGAAAAACTGTTTTTT
-	-	TRBV18	TRBJ1-5	CASSREGSNQPQHF	TGTGCCAGCTCACGGGAGGGAAGCAATCAGCCCCAGCATTTT
-	few	TRBV6-6	TRBJ2-2	CASRRGELFF	TGTGCCAGCAGGCGGGGGGAGCTGTTTTTT
-	-	TRBV18	TRBJ2-7	CASSPPGVYEQYF	TGTGCCAGCTCACCACCAGGGGTTTACGAGCAGTACTTC
TRBD2	once	TRBV27	TRBJ2-7	CASSWSGEGGPYEQYF	TGTGCCAGCAGTTGGTCCGGGGAGGGAGGGCCCTACGAGCAGTACTTC
TRBD1	-	TRBV3-1/TRBV3-2	TRBJ2-7	CASSLRDSSHEQYF	TGTGCCAGCAGCCTTCGGGACAGTAGCCACGAGCAGTACTTC
TRBD2	-	TRBV5-1	TRBJ2-2	CASSEGTSITGELFF	TGCGCCAGCAGCGAGGGGACTAGCATCACCGGGGAGCTGTTTTTT
TRBD1	-	TRBV27	TRBJ1-1	CASSPTLDRGEAFF	TGTGCCAGCAGTCCGACCCTTGACAGGGGTGAAGCTTTCTTT
TRBD2	-	TRBV4-1	TRBJ2-3	CASSTLAGEGTDTQYF	TGCGCCAGCAGCACCCTAGCGGGAGAGGGGACAGATACGCAGTATTTT
-	-	TRBV19	TRBJ2-7	CASSLDYSYEQYF	TGTGCCAGTAGTTTGGACTATTCCTACGAGCAGTACTTC
-	-	TRBV18	TRBJ1-5	CASSSGGRQPQHF	TGTGCCAGCTCATCGGGGGGTAGGCAGCCCCAGCATTTT
TRBD2	-	TRBV18	TRBJ2-1	CASSPYTSGSYNEQFF	TGTGCCAGCTCACCATACACTAGCGGCTCCTACAATGAGCAGTTCTTC
TRBD1	-	TRBV18	TRBJ1-5	CASSPGQNNQPQHF	TGTGCCAGCTCACCGGGACAGAACAATCAGCCCCAGCATTTT